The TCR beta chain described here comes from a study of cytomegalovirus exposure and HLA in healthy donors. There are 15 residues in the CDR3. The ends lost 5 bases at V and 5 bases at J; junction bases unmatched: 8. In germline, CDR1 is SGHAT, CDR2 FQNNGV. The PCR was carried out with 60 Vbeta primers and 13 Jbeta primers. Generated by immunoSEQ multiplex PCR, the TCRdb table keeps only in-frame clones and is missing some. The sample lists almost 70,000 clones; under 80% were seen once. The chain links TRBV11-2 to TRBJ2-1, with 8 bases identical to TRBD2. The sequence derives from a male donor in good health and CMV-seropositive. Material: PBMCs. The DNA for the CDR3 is TGTGCCAGCAGCCATCGACTAGCGCAAAACAATGAGCAGTTCTTC. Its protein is CASSHRLAQNNEQFF.